This T cell receptor (beta chain) is drawn from a study of technical replicates of blood from a few donors. Profiled with immunoSEQ multiplex PCR; TCRdb holds only in-frame clones, not every one. The data show tens of thousands of clones, 86% seen once. The V gene's germline CDR1 is SEHNR and CDR2 FQNEAQ (reference sequence). The CDR3 has 18 residues. V lost 4 bases and J lost 1, with 22 bases in between. This chain joins TRBV7-9 and TRBJ1-2, with a tentative D call TRBD1 (6 bases). The receptor's source is a human donor in good health. Some clones in this sample may be carry-over from other donors' samples. The sequenced sample consisted of PBMCs. The CDR3 is CASSYRAVYTANNYGYTF. CDR3 bases: TGTGCCAGCAGCTACAGGGCGGTGTACACCGCTAATAACTATGGCTACACCTTC.